This T cell receptor beta chain emerged from a study of T cell changes during pregnancy in multiple sclerosis. Looked up from germline, CDR1 is KGHSH and CDR2 is LQKENI. The CDR3 length is 14 residues. V shed 2 bases and J 8 bases; nucleotides not matched to a gene: 4. The repertoire was sequenced with immunoSEQ multiplex PCR; TCRdb's copy has only in-frame clones and lacks some. The table lists under 50,000 clones, about 90% of them singletons. Sequenced material: CD4+ T cells from peripheral blood mononuclear cells, taken in the second trimester of pregnancy. V and J are TRBV18 and TRBJ2-1, with 9 bases aligning to TRBD2. The receptor was isolated from a female donor in good health, enrolled as a control in a pregnancy study. This CDR3 is CASSPAGGQDEQFF. CDR3 DNA sequence: TGTGCCAGCTCACCAGCGGGGGGGCAAGATGAGCAGTTCTTC.